These 32 T cell receptor beta chains came from one sample sequenced in a study of CD8 T cells in Susac syndrome. After extraction with the RNeasy kit, roughly 0.5 to 1 ug of the RNA was reverse transcribed using random hexamers. TCRdb re-analysed the immunoSEQ multiplex PCR reads in MiXCR, keeping a single row per CDR3 protein. The table lists about 140,000 distinct CDR3 sequences, approximately 93% of them singletons. Sequencing was done on a sample of CD4+ T cells from PBMCs. The origin of the receptors is a human donor in good health.

The V and J genes are TRBV20-1 and TRBJ2-5; 10 bases match TRBD2. Trimming removed 6 bases from V and 5 bases from J; junction bases left unmatched: 3. Germline V CDR1 and CDR2: DFQATT, SNEGSKA (reference sequence). This CDR3 region has 12 residues. CDR3 bases: TGCAGTGCGCTAGCGGGAGTTGAGACCCAGTACTTC. Translating it yields CSALAGVETQYF.

The V gene is TRBV5-8, the J gene TRBJ1-4, with TRBD1 matching 7 bases. This CDR3 has 13 residues. V lost 5 bases, J lost 5 bases, and 3 bases stayed unmatched. Germline V gene lookup returns CDR1 SGHTS and CDR2 YDEGEE. CDR3 in DNA: TGTGCCAGCAGTCAGGGGGACAATGAAAAACTGTTTTTT. Translation gives CASSQGDNEKLFF.

This clonotype was found once. The chain uses TRBV6-6 and TRBJ1-1; no clear D. The germline V and J ends were trimmed by 2 bases and 7 bases, with 8 bases remaining between them. Germline CDR1 MNHNY, CDR2 SVGAGI (reference sequence). The CDR3 sequence is 12 residues long. CDR3 sequence reads: CASSYGLDEAFF. The DNA of the CDR3 is TGTGCCAGCAGTTACGGTCTGGATGAAGCTTTCTTT.

The J gene is TRBJ2-5, the V gene TRBV10-2; TRBD2 aligns across 15 bases. The germline CDR1 and CDR2 sequences are WSHSY and SAAADI. This CDR3 has 15 residues. V dropped 6 bases and J dropped 1; count of bases not matched to a gene: 0. The CDR3 sequence: CASRGLAGGQETQYF. CDR3 nucleotides: TGCGCCAGCAGGGGACTAGCGGGAGGCCAAGAGACCCAGTACTTC.

The gene calls are TRBV6-5 and TRBJ1-1, with 10 bases identical to TRBD1. The trim removed 5 bases at V and 5 bases at J, leaving 5 bases unmatched. The CDR3 covers 14 residues. Germline loops: CDR1 MNHEY, CDR2 SVGAGI. The CDR3 region has the DNA TGTGCCAGCAGTCCTTTGGACAGGGGGACTGAAGCTTTCTTT. Translation: CASSPLDRGTEAFF.

The chain uses TRBV20-1 and TRBJ2-5; D tentatively fits TRBD1 or TRBD2 (5 bases each). The V end lost 3 bases, the J end lost 1 base, and 18 bases lay between the germline ends. This CDR3 has 16 residues. CDR1 is DFQATT, CDR2 SNEGSKA, per germline (reference sequence). The CDR3 nucleotides read TGCAGTGCTAGGGCCGCCGGGACCGAATTCCAAGAGACCCAGTACTTC. Translation: CSARAAGTEFQETQYF.

The gene calls are TRBV28 and TRBJ1-2; a weak D match, TRBD1 (6 bases). The CDR3 covers 13 residues. Germline assignment: CDR1 MDHEN and CDR2 SYDVKM. The germline V and J ends were trimmed by 3 bases and 7 bases, with 12 bases remaining between them. The CDR3 spells CASSFPGALGYTF. CDR3 in DNA: TGTGCCAGCAGTTTTCCAGGGGCGCTTGGCTACACCTTC.

The genes are TRBV12-3 or TRBV12-4 and TRBJ2-1; perhaps TRBD2 as D (6 bases). This CDR3 spans 16 amino acids. V was trimmed by 6 bases and J by 2 bases, leaving 17 bases between them. CDR3 sequence: CASRPGGAGAYNEQFF. DNA for the CDR3: TGTGCCAGCAGGCCTGGCGGGGCCGGGGCCTACAATGAGCAGTTCTTC.

This chain connects TRBV5-1 to TRBJ2-1; possibly TRBD1 for D (5 bases). The CDR3 has 12 residues. V was shortened by 1 base and J by 9 bases, with 8 bases between the two germline ends. Germline CDR1 SGHRS, CDR2 YFSETQ. The CDR3 nucleotides read TGCGCCAGCAGCTTGAGGGGAAGTGAGCAGTTCTTC. It is translated as CASSLRGSEQFF.

The sample holds one count of this clonotype. The chain uses TRBV6-1 and TRBJ1-1; 7 bases map to TRBD1. V gave up 3 bases and J gave up 0 bases; unmatched junction bases: 7. The CDR3 loop spans 16 amino acids. Per germline, CDR1 MNHNS and CDR2 SASEGT. As DNA, the CDR3 is TGTGCCAGCAGTGACTTGTGGGGGACAGTGAACACTGAAGCTTTCTTT. Translation gives CASSDLWGTVNTEAFF.

A single count supports this clonotype. This sequence joins TRBV5-1 and TRBJ2-7; D is tentatively TRBD1 or TRBD2 (5 bases each). The CDR3 is made up of 14 amino acids. CDR1 SGHRS and CDR2 YFSETQ come from the germline V gene. The V and J ends lost 0 bases and 1 base respectively, with 8 bases between them. The chain's CDR3 is CASSLAWGSYEQYF. CDR3 sequence (DNA): TGCGCCAGCAGCTTGGCCTGGGGGTCCTACGAGCAGTACTTC.

This rearrangement joins TRBV19 to TRBJ1-1; unclear D gene. Germline CDR1 reads LNHDA; CDR2 reads SQIVND (reference sequence). V lost 4 bases, J lost 1 base, and 13 bases lay in between. This CDR3 comprises 15 residues. Written as DNA, the CDR3 is TGTGCCAGTAGTAGAAATGGCCGCGGGAACACTGAAGCTTTCTTT. This encodes CASSRNGRGNTEAFF. Full variable domain (rest looked up from reference TRBV19 and TRBJ1-1): DGGITQSPKYLFRKEGQNVTLSCEQNLNHDAMYWYRQDPGQGLRLIYYSQIVNDFQKGDIAEGYSVSREKKESFPLTVTSAQKNPTAFYLCASSRNGRGNTEAFFGQGTRLTVV.

J is TRBJ2-3 and V is TRBV6-5, with TRBD2 matching 14 bases. The germline V gene has CDR1 MNHEY and CDR2 SVGAGI. CDR3 size: 15 residues. The ends lost 6 bases at V and 6 bases at J; junction bases unmatched: 5. The CDR3 protein is CASSWGLAGADTQYF. In nucleotides, the CDR3 is TGTGCCAGCAGCTGGGGACTAGCGGGAGCGGATACGCAGTATTTT.

The rearrangement uses TRBV30 and TRBJ2-2, with D uncertain. The CDR3 has 11 residues. Between the trimmed V and J ends, which lost 2 bases and 4 bases, there was a span of 2 bases. Germline V gene data show CDR1 as GTSNPN and CDR2 as SVGIG (reference sequence). The CDR3 sequence: CAWSPTGELFF. The CDR3, as DNA: TGTGCCTGGAGTCCCACCGGGGAGCTGTTTTTT.

The count of this clonotype is one. The rearrangement links TRBV4-1 to TRBJ2-5; 10 bases fit TRBD1. The ends lost 4 bases at V and 5 bases at J; junction bases unmatched: 7. The length of the CDR3 is 15 residues. Germline-derived CDR1 and CDR2 are MGHRA and YSYEKL. This chain's CDR3 is CASSLTTGGWETQYF. CDR3 nucleotide sequence: TGCGCCAGCAGCCTAACGACAGGGGGCTGGGAGACCCAGTACTTC.

The chain carries TRBV30 and TRBJ2-5, with TRBD2 matching over 8 bases. CDR3 length equals 15 residues. The germline V gene encodes CDR1 GTSNPN and CDR2 SVGIG (reference sequence). Unmatched junction bases numbered 4, after V lost 0 bases and J lost 1 base. CDR3 sequence: CAWSVYSGIQETQYF. In DNA, the CDR3 is TGTGCCTGGAGTGTTTATAGCGGGATCCAAGAGACCCAGTACTTC.

This chain links TRBV9 with TRBJ2-1, with 14 nucleotides matching TRBD2. V gave up 2 bases and J gave up 12 bases; unmatched junction bases: 1. The CDR3 consists of 13 residues. The germline gives CDR1 SGDLS, CDR2 YYNGEE. CDR3 residues: CASSVGLAGVQFF. DNA for the CDR3: TGTGCCAGCAGCGTGGGACTAGCGGGAGTGCAGTTCTTC. Filled out from reference TRBV9 and TRBJ2-1, the complete variable domain reads DSGVTQTPKHLITATGQRVTLRCSPRSGDLSVYWYQQSLDQGLQFLIQYYNGEERAKGNILERFSAQQFPDLHSELNLSSLELGDSALYFCASSVGLAGVQFFGPGTRLTVL.

The chain joins TRBV9 to TRBJ2-6; no firm D call. Per germline, CDR1 SGDLS and CDR2 YYNGEE. V was clipped by 0 bases and J by 1 base, with 11 bases between them. This CDR3 is built from 17 residues. CDR3 in amino acids: CASSVGGRKSGANVLTF. In DNA form, the CDR3 reads TGTGCCAGCAGCGTAGGGGGTCGTAAATCTGGGGCCAACGTCCTGACTTTC.

The chain carries TRBV10-3 and TRBJ2-7; 13 bases agree with TRBD2. Germline CDR1 and CDR2: ENHRY and SYGVKD. V was pared by 3 bases and J by 5 bases, with 4 bases of the junction left unmatched. The length of the CDR3 is 15 residues. CDR3 nucleotides: TGTGCCATCAGTGAACTAGCGGGAGGGCCCGACGAGCAGTACTTC. It translates to CAISELAGGPDEQYF.

This chain joins TRBV5-6 and TRBJ2-1; D may be TRBD2 (6 bases). Per germline, CDR1 SGHDT and CDR2 YYEEEE. The germline V and J ends were trimmed by 1 base and 11 bases, with 13 bases remaining between them. The CDR3 contains 13 residues. The CDR3 is CASSLSGVPKQFF. CDR3 DNA: TGTGCCAGCAGCTTGTCGGGGGTCCCTAAGCAGTTCTTC.

The chain has TRBV30 and TRBJ1-1; D gene unclear. The CDR3 covers 12 residues. The germline V gene has CDR1 GTSNPN and CDR2 SVGIG (reference sequence). The V gene lost 3 bases and the J gene lost 5 bases, with 10 bases spanning the gap. CDR3 amino acids: CAWRETGTEAFF. The DNA of the CDR3 is TGTGCCTGGAGGGAGACGGGGACTGAAGCTTTCTTT.

The rearrangement links TRBV30 to TRBJ2-3; no definite D call. V was shortened by 4 bases and J by 0 bases, with 8 bases between the two germline ends. Germline CDR1 is GTSNPN and CDR2 is SVGIG (reference sequence). This CDR3 contains 13 residues. The CDR3 DNA follows: TGTGCCTGGAATGGCAGGAGCACAGATACGCAGTATTTT. Residues: CAWNGRSTDTQYF.

This rearrangement joins TRBV3-1 to TRBJ1-1; D unclear. The V and J ends lost 1 base and 10 bases respectively, with 10 bases between them. Germline values: CDR1 LGHDT, CDR2 YNNKEL (reference sequence). The CDR3 length is 12 residues. CDR3 DNA: TGTGCCAGCAGCCAAGTGGGGTTCGGAGCTTTCTTT. Translation gives CASSQVGFGAFF.

The V and J genes are TRBV5-8 and TRBJ1-2; TRBD1 might be the D (6 bases). Germline V CDR1 and CDR2: SGHTS, YDEGEE. V was trimmed by 5 bases and J by 0 bases, leaving 11 bases between them. This CDR3 contains 14 residues. CDR3 amino acids: CASRRDTSNYGYTF. DNA for the CDR3: TGTGCCAGCAGACGGGACACCTCTAACTATGGCTACACCTTC.

The table lists this clonotype with a count of one. This sequence joins TRBV12-3 or TRBV12-4 and TRBJ1-5; no firm D call. This CDR3 has 14 amino acids. V lost 2 bases and J 4 bases, leaving 9 bases between the germline ends. This chain's CDR3 is CASSLWALNQPQHF. The DNA for the CDR3 is TGTGCCAGCAGTTTATGGGCCCTTAATCAGCCCCAGCATTTT.

The rearrangement joins TRBV27 to TRBJ2-7, with D unresolved. V was shortened by 6 bases and J by 1 base, with 10 bases between the two germline ends. Looked up from germline, CDR1 is MNHEY and CDR2 is SMNVEV (reference sequence). There are 13 residues in the CDR3. The CDR3 protein is CASRDDGSYEQYF. Written as DNA, the CDR3 is TGTGCCAGCAGGGACGATGGATCCTACGAGCAGTACTTC.

The chain recombines TRBV5-4 with TRBJ1-2, with D hard to call. Germline-derived CDR1 and CDR2 are SGHNT and YYREEE (reference sequence). Trimming pared 4 bases from V and 2 bases from J, leaving 9 bases between. The length of the CDR3 is 13 residues. The CDR3 DNA follows: TGTGCCAGCAGCCCAGACAAGAACTATGGCTACACCTTC. Its protein product is CASSPDKNYGYTF.

V and J are TRBV9 and TRBJ2-3; unclear D gene. This CDR3 comprises 14 residues. V was trimmed by 4 bases and J by 0 bases, leaving 9 bases between them. Germline V CDR1 and CDR2: SGDLS, YYNGEE. CDR3 in DNA: TGTGCCAGCAGCTACGAGCTCAGCACAGATACGCAGTATTTT. Amino acid sequence: CASSYELSTDTQYF.

The chain employs TRBV27 and TRBJ2-7; D remains unclear. This CDR3 contains 14 residues. CDR1 and CDR2 from the germline V gene are MNHEY and SMNVEV (reference sequence). The V gene lost 4 bases and the J gene lost 1 base, with 11 bases spanning the gap. The CDR3 here is CASSSLGESYEQYF. The DNA of the CDR3 is TGTGCCAGCAGTTCCCTTGGAGAATCCTACGAGCAGTACTTC.

This clonotype has a handful of counts. J is TRBJ2-3 and V is TRBV11-3; no firm D call. Germline CDR1 reads SGHNT; CDR2 reads YENEEA. Trimming removed 3 bases at V and 0 bases at J, with 7 bases between. This CDR3 has 14 residues. The CDR3 region is CASSLARSTDTQYF. The CDR3 DNA sequence: TGTGCCAGCAGCTTGGCGCGGAGCACAGATACGCAGTATTTT.

The V call is TRBV20-1, the J call TRBJ1-5; no firm D call. Trimming took 3 bases from V and 1 from J, leaving 10 bases between them. There are 14 residues in the CDR3. Germline V gives CDR1 DFQATT, CDR2 SNEGSKA (reference sequence). Here the CDR3 reads CSARVGNSNQPQHF. The CDR3, as DNA: TGCAGTGCTAGGGTAGGGAACAGCAATCAGCCCCAGCATTTT.

The chain recombines TRBV5-4 with TRBJ2-3, with D maybe TRBD2 (6 bases). Trimming shortened V by 4 bases and J by 4 bases, and 19 bases separated the two germline ends. Looked up from germline, CDR1 is SGHNT and CDR2 is YYREEE (reference sequence). The CDR3 is 16 residues long. DNA for the CDR3: TGTGCCAGCAGCCCAGGTTTAGCGGTTAAGGCAGATACGCAGTATTTT. Protein sequence: CASSPGLAVKADTQYF.